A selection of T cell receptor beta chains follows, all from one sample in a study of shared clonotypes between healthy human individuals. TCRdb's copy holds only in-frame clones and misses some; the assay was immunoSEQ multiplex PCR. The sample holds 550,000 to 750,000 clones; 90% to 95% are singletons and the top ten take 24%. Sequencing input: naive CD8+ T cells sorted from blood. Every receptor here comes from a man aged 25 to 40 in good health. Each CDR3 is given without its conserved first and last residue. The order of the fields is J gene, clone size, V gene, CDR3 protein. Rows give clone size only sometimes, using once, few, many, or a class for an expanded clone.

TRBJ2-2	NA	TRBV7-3	ASSAKDRGNTGELF
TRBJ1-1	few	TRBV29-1	SVDFSDTEAF
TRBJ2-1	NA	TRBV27	ASSQSGTPYNEQF
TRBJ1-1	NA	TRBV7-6	ASSPTRVGTEAF
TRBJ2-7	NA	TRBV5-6	ASSLGLGTGSYEQY
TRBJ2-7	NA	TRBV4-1	ASSQALGYEQY
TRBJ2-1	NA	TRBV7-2	ASSLRLAGDEQF
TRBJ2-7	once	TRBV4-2	ASSQERGAPYEQY
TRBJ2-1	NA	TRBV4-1	ASSHPRQEILAGVRNEQF
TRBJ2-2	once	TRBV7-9	ASSFAGLANTGELF
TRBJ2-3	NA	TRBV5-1	ASSSGPARDTQY
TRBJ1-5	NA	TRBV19	ASSEDRGDQPQH
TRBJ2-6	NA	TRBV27	ASSLKQGTWISGANVLT
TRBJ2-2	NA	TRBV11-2	ASSLLRDSYDSNTGELF
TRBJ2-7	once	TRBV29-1	SVEDPRGSYEQY
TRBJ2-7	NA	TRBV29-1	SVEGDRGLPDEQY
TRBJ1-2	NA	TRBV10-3	AISESRGQGENDGYT
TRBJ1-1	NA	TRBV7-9	ASSFVITGTGNTEAF
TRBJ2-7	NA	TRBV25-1	ASSEAGGQSSYEQY
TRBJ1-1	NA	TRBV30	AWDQSRQDTEAF
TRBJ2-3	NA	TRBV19	ASSIQRSTDTQY
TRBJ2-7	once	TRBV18	ASRTSGSPYEQY
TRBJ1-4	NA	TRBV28	ASSFLTPRGSEEKLF